The clone carrying this TCR beta chain came up a few times. Its antigen is not identified. The germline V gene has CDR1 SGHAT and CDR2 FQNNGV. Trimming cost V 0 bases and J 5 bases; bases outside gene matches: 7. The CDR3 length is 17 residues. The data derive from a study of T cells in localized non-small cell lung cancer. Findings and limits, study-wide: Across samples, adjacent lung featured a median around 57 of the top 100 tumor clones. Longer overall survival was seen with higher T cell density measured in blood. Uninvolved nearby lung showed the greatest T cell clonality, exceeding that found in tumor. Sequencing involved a lone tumor region, leaving heterogeneity possible.

The assay was immunoSEQ multiplex PCR, and TCRdb's table has in-frame clones only and misses some. The table lists about 40,000 clones, about 86% of them singletons. This specimen was peripheral blood mononuclear cells, taken before any cancer treatment. This chain uses TRBV11-2 with TRBJ2-2; 9 bases map to TRBD1. The source of this sequence is a male donor older than 55 with stage II lung adenocarcinoma. The CDR3 nucleotides are TGTGCCAGCAGCTTAGAAAACAGGGGGCGACGAACCGGGGAGCTGTTTTTT. This encodes CASSLENRGRRTGELFF. Full variable domain (remainder filled in from reference TRBV11-2 and TRBJ2-2): EAGVAQSPRYKIIEKRQSVAFWCNPISGHATLYWYQQILGQGPKLLIQFQNNGVVDDSQLPKDRFSAERLKGVDSTLKIQPAKLEDSAVYLCASSLENRGRRTGELFFGEGSRLTVL.